This T cell receptor beta chain was profiled in a study of radiation and T cells in renal cell carcinoma. The wider study: Nephrectomy followed 15 Gy stereotactic body radiation by 4 weeks. Study conclusions and caveats: Pretreatment tumor biopsies were lacking, so baseline clonotypes are unknown.

The time point is: blood 2 weeks post-SBRT. Specified treatment: 15 Gy SBRT to primary tumor, nephrectomy 4 weeks later. Radiation-treated patients gave blood at baseline, week 2 and week 4. The tumor was a clear cell renal cell carcinoma. The CDR3 sequence is 15 residues long. Germline V gene data show CDR1 as LNHDA and CDR2 as SQIVND (reference sequence). V was clipped by 2 bases and J by 6 bases, with 13 bases between them. Method: immunoSEQ multiplex PCR; TCRdb's copy keeps in-frame clones and lacks some. The table has 100,000 to 150,000 clones, around 81% seen once. Regarding this clone: Its antigen is not known.

V gene TRBV19 combines with J gene TRBJ2-2; D might be TRBD1 (5 bases). The receptor's source is a man in his fifties or sixties with renal cell carcinoma. The material was blood, obtained from a patient whose treatment included radiotherapy and nephrectomy. CDR3 DNA sequence: TGTGCCAGTAGTATACCTGGCAGGGTATCCGGGGAGCTGTTTTTT. Protein product: CASSIPGRVSGELFF.